This T cell receptor beta chain was captured in a study of blood T cell repertoires in COVID-19. Study summary: Italy, Spain and the United States were the sources of the convalescent and acute COVID-19 samples. Nucleic acid was either cDNA or gDNA, and it came from T cells, B-cell-depleted T cells, or PBMCs.

Under the authors' procedure: Counts of nucleated cells, estimated from reference gene primer amplification, were obtained. Method: immunoSEQ multiplex PCR; TCRdb's copy keeps in-frame clones and lacks some. Clonal size and the V and J genes are those of that table, whereas D and trimming came from the DNA. The repertoire holds about 85,000 clones, with around 80% as singletons. V lost 2 bases and J lost 4, with 11 bases in between. CDR3 length equals 15 residues. CDR1 and CDR2 from the germline V gene are SGHTA and FQGTGA. The receptor comes from a human donor in a cohort sampled during active COVID-19. The sample comprised peripheral blood. This rearrangement joins TRBV7-3 to TRBJ2-2; perhaps TRBD1 as D (6 bases). The CDR3 region has the DNA TGTGCCAGCAGCTTAGAACAGGGTTCCACCGGGGAGCTGTTTTTT. Its protein product is CASSLEQGSTGELFF.